Each of the 21 T cell receptor beta chains below was sequenced from the same sample in a study of long-term antiretroviral therapy in people with HIV. Sequencing used immunoSEQ v3.0 at survey level. The repertoire was sequenced with immunoSEQ multiplex PCR; TCRdb's copy has only in-frame clones and lacks some. The sample consists of some 35,000 clones, roughly 82% of them appearing once. The sequencing here drew on unsorted PBMCs, taken 0.6 years after starting antiretroviral therapy. The receptors originated from a man younger than 35 with HIV.

This sequence joins TRBV6-5 and TRBJ2-3; the D gene is possibly TRBD1 (5 bases). The CDR3 runs 15 residues. Germline V gives CDR1 MNHEY, CDR2 SVGAGI. V lost 6 bases and J 6 bases, leaving 19 bases between the germline ends. This CDR3 reads CASSQGAREADTQYF. The CDR3 DNA follows: TGTGCCAGCAGCCAAGGGGCCCGTGAGGCGGATACGCAGTATTTT.

This chain links TRBV6-1 with TRBJ2-4, with no clear D. With 6 bases removed from V and 0 bases from J, the gap between germline ends came to 12 bases. There are 15 residues in the CDR3. Germline CDR1 and CDR2: MNHNS and SASEGT. The CDR3 spells CASSEPGLAKNIQYF. The DNA for the CDR3 is TGTGCCAGCAGCGAGCCGGGCCTAGCCAAAAACATTCAGTACTTC.

The J gene is TRBJ2-1, the V gene TRBV28; tentative D call: TRBD1 (6 bases). The CDR3 is 16 amino acids. The V end was cut by 8 bases, the J end by 3 bases, with 20 bases between. Germline assignment: CDR1 MDHEN and CDR2 SYDVKM. The CDR3 protein is CASSTGQGMVYNEQFF. DNA of the CDR3: TGTGCCAGCTCTACTGGGCAGGGGATGGTCTACAATGAGCAGTTCTTC.

The chain uses TRBV4-3 and TRBJ2-7, with 8 positions matching TRBD2. Germline CDR1 LGHNA, CDR2 YSLEER. The CDR3 sequence is 19 residues long. Trimming at V came to 4 bases and at J to 3 bases, leaving 20 bases not matched to a gene. The CDR3 bases are TGCGCCAGCAGCCTCCCCGGGGGGGAGCCTAGGGACGCGTACTACGAGCAGTACTTC. Its translation: CASSLPGGEPRDAYYEQYF.

This chain joins TRBV28 and TRBJ2-7; D may be TRBD2 (5 bases). The CDR3 consists of 12 residues. Trimming removed 3 bases from V and 7 bases from J, with 10 bases in between. Germline V gene data show CDR1 as MDHEN and CDR2 as SYDVKM. CDR3 protein: CASSLSGLEQYF. The CDR3 bases are TGTGCCAGCAGTTTGTCCGGACTTGAGCAGTACTTC.

This sequence joins TRBV28 and TRBJ2-7, with D possibly called TRBD1 or TRBD2 (5 bases each). V was pared by 6 bases and J by 7 bases, with 16 bases between. The CDR3 contains 13 residues. From germline, CDR1 is MDHEN and CDR2 SYDVKM. The CDR3 DNA follows: TGTGCCAGCAGCAAAGGGACCCCCAGGGAGCAGTACTTC. This translates into CASSKGTPREQYF.

V is TRBV19 and J is TRBJ2-3; no reliable D call. Per the germline V gene, CDR1 is LNHDA and CDR2 is SQIVND (reference sequence). Trimming cost V 3 bases and J 5 bases, with 21 bases left between them. The CDR3 is made up of 17 amino acids. CDR3 amino acids: CASSIRTMAVARDTQYF. Here the CDR3 DNA reads TGTGCCAGTAGTATTCGTACGATGGCCGTTGCTCGAGATACGCAGTATTTT.

This rearrangement joins TRBV28 to TRBJ2-1, with TRBD1 identical over 8 bases. The CDR3 covers 12 residues. Trimming at V came to 7 bases and at J to 9 bases, leaving 5 bases not matched to a gene. Germline CDR1 is MDHEN and CDR2 is SYDVKM. CDR3 residues: CASILQGGEQFF. CDR3 DNA: TGTGCCAGCATCCTACAGGGGGGTGAGCAGTTCTTC.

The rearrangement joins TRBV18 to TRBJ1-2; perhaps TRBD1 as D (5 bases). Trimming cost V 3 bases and J 5 bases, with 10 bases left between them. Germline CDR1 reads KGHSH; CDR2 reads LQKENI. This CDR3 contains 13 residues. The DNA for the CDR3 is TGTGCCAGCTCACCGGGGGGGAGTTATGGCTACACCTTC. It encodes CASSPGGSYGYTF.

This clone was counted a few times. The V gene is TRBV7-6, the J gene TRBJ2-7, with D perhaps assigned TRBD1 or TRBD2 (5 bases each). The CDR3 has 14 residues. V was clipped by 6 bases and J by 1 base, with 13 bases between them. CDR1 and CDR2 from the germline V gene are SGHVS and FNYEAQ. The CDR3 spells CASSRDGISYEQYF. The DNA for the CDR3 is TGTGCCAGCAGTCGGGACGGGATTTCCTACGAGCAGTACTTC.

V usage is TRBV9 and J usage is TRBJ2-1, with a weak D call TRBD1 (5 bases). The length of the CDR3 is 14 residues. Germline assignment: CDR1 SGDLS and CDR2 YYNGEE. V lost 2 bases and J 3 bases, leaving 9 bases between the germline ends. CDR3 residues: CASSVADNYNEQFF. Written as DNA, the CDR3 is TGTGCCAGCAGCGTCGCGGACAACTACAATGAGCAGTTCTTC.

The chain has TRBV18 and TRBJ2-1; D unclear. CDR1 is KGHSH and CDR2 is LQKENI in the germline V gene. V was clipped by 0 bases and J by 1 base, with 10 bases between them. This CDR3 region has 16 residues. CDR3 sequence: CASSPPIVQSYNEQFF. The CDR3 DNA is TGTGCCAGCTCACCACCTATAGTCCAATCCTACAATGAGCAGTTCTTC.

The chain is built from TRBV19 and TRBJ2-7; D remains ambiguous. In germline, CDR1 is LNHDA, CDR2 SQIVND (reference sequence). This CDR3 comprises 13 residues. V was shortened by 3 bases and J by 6 bases, with 12 bases between the two germline ends. The CDR3 nucleotides are TGTGCCAGTAGTATTCAAGTTGGTGGCGAGCAGTACTTC. The encoded protein is CASSIQVGGEQYF.

This clone was detected once. This chain uses TRBV12-5 with TRBJ2-7; no clear D. This CDR3 is built from 12 residues. Germline-derived CDR1 and CDR2 are LGHNT and FRNRAP. V lost 1 base and J lost 7, with 8 bases in between. CDR3 DNA: TGTGCTAGTGGTTTGGGGGTTAGAGAGCAGTACTTC. This sequence encodes CASGLGVREQYF.

The J gene is TRBJ2-1, the V gene TRBV18, with 7 bases identical to TRBD2. V was pared by 3 bases and J by 4 bases, with 6 bases of the junction left unmatched. The CDR3 has 15 amino acids. From germline, CDR1 is KGHSH and CDR2 LQKENI. Written as DNA, the CDR3 is TGTGCCAGCTCACCGTCGGGGGAGGGTTACAATGAGCAGTTCTTC. Translation: CASSPSGEGYNEQFF.

The chain couples TRBV5-4 to TRBJ2-2; 9 nucleotides line up with TRBD2. Germline V gene lookup returns CDR1 SGHNT and CDR2 YYREEE (reference sequence). The CDR3 loop spans 15 amino acids. V dropped 1 base and J dropped 5; count of bases not matched to a gene: 3. CDR3 amino acids: CASSLSLAGTGELFF. The CDR3 DNA follows: TGTGCCAGCAGCTTGAGTCTAGCGGGGACCGGGGAGCTGTTTTTT.

This chain links TRBV5-1 with TRBJ2-7, with D perhaps matching TRBD2 (5 bases). The CDR3 covers 15 residues. Germline CDR1 and CDR2: SGHRS and YFSETQ. V was shortened by 0 bases and J by 5 bases, with 15 bases between the two germline ends. CDR3 coding DNA: TGCGCCAGCAGCTTGGCGGCCACCCAGAGGGACGAGCAGTACTTC. Encoded protein: CASSLAATQRDEQYF.

The gene calls are TRBV7-8 and TRBJ1-5; unclear D gene. The CDR3 contains 17 residues. Germline CDR1 SGHVS, CDR2 FQNEAQ. The V and J ends lost 1 base and 0 bases respectively, with 13 bases between them. The CDR3 here is CASSLGRAGGSNQPQHF. CDR3 DNA sequence: TGTGCCAGCAGCTTAGGCCGGGCAGGTGGTAGCAATCAGCCCCAGCATTTT.

The gene calls are TRBV30 and TRBJ2-5; no reliable D call. The V end lost 6 bases, the J end lost 2 bases, and 10 bases lay between the germline ends. The CDR3 is 12 amino acids. Germline lookup yields CDR1 GTSNPN and CDR2 SVGIG (reference sequence). The CDR3 coding sequence is TGTGCCTGTCGGGCTAGTCAAGAGACCCAGTACTTC. It yields the protein CACRASQETQYF.

The J gene is TRBJ2-6, the V gene TRBV19; no definite D call. This CDR3 is 13 amino acids long. V was shortened by 2 bases and J by 4 bases, with 3 bases between the two germline ends. CDR1 and CDR2 (germline): LNHDA, SQIVND (reference sequence). The CDR3 DNA reads TGTGCCAGTAGTATATTAGGGGCCAACGTCCTGACTTTC. Amino acid sequence: CASSILGANVLTF.

The chain recombines TRBV4-3 with TRBJ2-2; D assignment may be TRBD1 or TRBD2 (5 bases each). The germline V and J ends were trimmed by 1 base and 8 bases, with 17 bases remaining between them. CDR1 is LGHNA and CDR2 is YSLEER in the germline V gene. The CDR3 has 16 residues. For the CDR3, the DNA is TGCGCCAGCAGCCAAGGTATTATCGGGACCTTGGGGGAGCTGTTTTTT. It encodes CASSQGIIGTLGELFF.